This entry lists 10 T cell receptor beta chains sequenced from one sample in a study of blood T cell repertoires in COVID-19. Sequenced by immunoSEQ multiplex PCR; TCRdb stores in-frame clones only, minus some. The table records approximately 44,000 clones, under 85% of them present only once. The sample consisted of peripheral blood. These receptors came from an elderly woman with acute or convalescent COVID-19.

The rearrangement joins TRBV27 to TRBJ1-3; TRBD1 aligns across 10 bases. This CDR3 has 13 amino acids. Trimming took 3 bases from V and 7 from J; bases not matched to a gene: 0. Per the germline V gene, CDR1 is MNHEY and CDR2 is SMNVEV (reference sequence). CDR3 nucleotide sequence: TGTGCCAGCAGTTTGGGACAGGGGAACACCATATATTTT. Residues: CASSLGQGNTIYF.

This clone was found once. J is TRBJ2-1 and V is TRBV7-8, with 13 bases that match TRBD2. V dropped 0 bases and J dropped 8; count of bases not matched to a gene: 10. The germline CDR1 and CDR2 sequences are SGHVS and FQNEAQ. The CDR3 is made up of 18 amino acids. The chain's CDR3 is CASSLAIPGTSGTDEQFF. CDR3 DNA: TGTGCCAGCAGCTTAGCGATTCCCGGGACTAGCGGGACTGATGAGCAGTTCTTC.

The J gene is TRBJ1-2, the V gene TRBV7-2; TRBD1 matches 7 bases. Germline lookup yields CDR1 SGHTA and CDR2 FQGNSA. The CDR3 sequence is 13 residues long. V lost 3 bases and J lost 4; bases outside the gene matches: 2. The CDR3 spells CASSLDRSYGYTF. The CDR3 nucleotides read TGTGCCAGCAGCTTGGACAGGAGCTATGGCTACACCTTC.

The V gene is TRBV18, the J gene TRBJ1-4; tentative D call: TRBD1 (6 bases). V was clipped by 2 bases and J by 4 bases, with 11 bases between them. Germline V lookup: CDR1 KGHSH, CDR2 LQKENI. The CDR3 consists of 15 residues. The CDR3 sequence is CASSPGGLVNEKLFF. The CDR3 DNA reads TGTGCCAGCTCACCAGGGGGCCTGGTTAATGAAAAACTGTTTTTT.

V gene TRBV30 combines with J gene TRBJ1-4; unclear D gene. The germline gives CDR1 GTSNPN, CDR2 SVGIG (reference sequence). The CDR3 is 13 residues long. Trimming stripped 5 bases from V and 7 bases from J, with 14 bases between. As DNA, the CDR3 is TGTGCCTGGCAGACGGGCGGGGTTGAAAAACTGTTTTTT. Residues: CAWQTGGVEKLFF.

V usage is TRBV14 and J usage is TRBJ2-1; 10 nucleotides match TRBD1. Per the germline V gene, CDR1 is SGHDN and CDR2 is FVKESK. This CDR3 is 15 amino acids long. V shed 3 bases, J shed 5 bases, and the junction held 4 bases outside the gene matches. CDR3 nucleotide sequence: TGTGCCAGCAGCCACAGGGGACAGGGGCACAATGAGCAGTTCTTC. Translated: CASSHRGQGHNEQFF.

The chain employs TRBV11-2 and TRBJ1-4; D remains unclear. Trimming cost V 1 base and J 7 bases, with 7 bases left between them. Germline CDR1 and CDR2: SGHAT and FQNNGV. CDR3 length equals 13 residues. CDR3 in amino acids: CASSLVSGEKLFF. The CDR3 bases are TGTGCCAGCAGCTTAGTTTCGGGTGAAAAACTGTTTTTT.

J is TRBJ2-1 and V is TRBV9; TRBD2 might be the D (6 bases). V was shortened by 4 bases and J by 1 base, with 12 bases between the two germline ends. The CDR3 consists of 15 residues. Germline V lookup: CDR1 SGDLS, CDR2 YYNGEE. The CDR3 reads CASSPREKSYNEQFF. The CDR3 DNA reads as TGTGCCAGCAGCCCCCGGGAGAAGTCCTACAATGAGCAGTTCTTC.

The CDR3 DNA reads as TGCAGCGTTGAAGACAGGGGTGGGGATGAGCAGTTCTTC. Protein: CSVEDRGGDEQFF. This chain connects TRBV29-1 to TRBJ2-1; TRBD1 is a possible D gene (6 bases). Per the germline V gene, CDR1 is SQVTM and CDR2 is ANQGSEA. The V gene lost 0 bases and the J gene lost 8 bases, with 11 bases spanning the gap. The CDR3 extends over 13 amino acids.

The gene calls are TRBV5-6 and TRBJ1-2; no clear D gene. This CDR3 has 16 amino acids. V was pared by 0 bases and J by 0 bases, with 12 bases between. Germline values: CDR1 SGHDT, CDR2 YYEEEE. In DNA form, the CDR3 reads TGTGCCAGCAGCTTGGAGGAGGGTAGCGCTAACTATGGCTACACCTTC. Protein product: CASSLEEGSANYGYTF.